The source of this TCR beta chain is a study of regulatory T cells in long-lasting Graves disease. This clonotype was seen a few times. The germline V gene encodes CDR1 SGDLS and CDR2 YYNGEE. V shed 0 bases and J shed 2 bases, with 8 bases lying between them. The CDR3 has 14 amino acids. To make TCR beta libraries, researchers used iRepertoire HTBI primers and Arm-PCR of CDR3 regions. TCRdb itself ran the multiplex PCR reads through MiXCR, one entry per CDR3 protein. The sample contains about 530,000 distinct CDR3 sequences, about 15% of which appear only once. Time point in this sample: newly diagnosed GD, antithyroid drugs for less than 3 months. The TCR library was made from RNA that had been extracted from PBMCs in TRIzol. These data also formed part of another study, on T cells in Graves' hyperthyroidism and ophthalmopathy.

The source of this sequence is a woman aged 35-65 years with Graves disease. Sample: peripheral blood mononuclear cells (PBMCs), taken at new diagnosis, from a patient treated with antithyroid drugs. The chain links TRBV9 to TRBJ1-1; D is uncertain. The CDR3 loop is CASSVDIRNTEAFF. Here the CDR3 DNA reads TGTGCCAGCAGCGTAGACATCCGTAACACTGAAGCTTTCTTT.